This T cell receptor (beta chain) was identified in a study of Graves' ophthalmopathy and Graves' hyperthyroidism (dated by TCRdb to 2016 to 2018). About the full investigation: Stable hyperthyroidism was defined as no progression to ophthalmopathy within 18 months of follow-up. To explore V-J signatures that distinguish ophthalmopathy from hyperthyroidism, a discovery set of 100 patients was enrolled, made up of about 40 with ophthalmopathy and 57 with stable hyperthyroidism. In total, 135 blood samples were TCR-sequenced: 43 ophthalmopathy, around 75 hyperthyroidism and about 17 hyperthyroidism-to-ophthalmopathy patients. After sampling, hyperthyroidism patients received methimazole starting at 30 mg daily, and ophthalmopathy patients received high-dose intravenous methylprednisolone. The study used TCR beta repertoire signatures to distinguish Graves' ophthalmopathy from Graves' hyperthyroidism and to predict progression to ophthalmopathy. In roughly six hyperthyroidism patients, the T-cell repertoires found in thyroid tissue were compared with those found in blood. An independent validation cohort was composed of about 20 hyperthyroidism patients and 17 patients who later progressed from hyperthyroidism to ophthalmopathy. What the study reported, not specific to this receptor: Most expanded thyroid clonotypes with frequency above 0.001 were also detected in blood, suggesting blood repertoires may reflect the thyroid immune response. In validation, the model predicted ophthalmopathy progression with more than 70% sensitivity and about 77% specificity; fewer than 15 predicted patients were CT-confirmed with GO in a median of approximately six months. In cross-validation, the 13-signature model distinguished ophthalmopathy from stable hyperthyroidism with approximately 90% sensitivity and 81.08% specificity, while in the test set the corresponding values were approximately 80% and 75%. Sample size was not predetermined statistically, and investigators were not blinded to group allocation.

Patients with hyperthyroidism were aged 18 to 65 years, had been newly diagnosed, and had a disease duration of less than 2 months. Patients with other autoimmune diseases, uncontrolled infections, pregnancy or lactation were excluded from the study. Diagnosis relied on clinical symptoms, serum thyroxine, TRAb, thyroid ultrasound and orbital computed tomography. Trizol reagent was used to extract the total RNA, and its quality was then checked on an Agilent 2100 Bioanalyzer. TCR beta CDR3 regions were amplified from RNA transcripts for repertoire sequencing. The first round was an RT-PCR using HTBI primers with the Qiagen OneStep RT-PCR kit, and this first round was followed by a second-round multiplex PCR, then size selection and purification. Libraries were sequenced paired-end with 100 bp reads on an Illumina HiSeq2000. The source study handled its data this way. SOAPnuke was used to process the reads, removing any read that contained adapters or uncalled bases, had a mean Phred below 15, or lacked an exact match to the constant primer or identifier. High-quality paired reads were merged with COPE v1.2.5. Each unique nucleotide sequence was defined as a clonotype, and clonotypes were aligned to IMGT TRB V, D and J references with MiTCR v1.1. The analysis was limited to V-J combinations with a frequency above 0.0001, which together covered approximately 99% of the repertoires. For each V-J combination, a TCR clonal expansion and chaos score was defined as the ratio of F50 clonal expansion to chaos observed in the TCRdist matrix. Welch's t-statistics and random forest were used to narrow the features down to approximately 13 V-J combinations, which were then fed into a naive Bayes classifier. Thyroid-blood repertoire similarity was quantified with the Morisita-Horn index. TCRdb reworked the public reads: Q25 trimming with fastp, MiXCR clone assembly, productive beta chains retained. Rows matching on CDR3 protein sequence are summarized as one entry with the most common DNA and genes. TCRdb, not the authors, supplied the V and J calls. This sample is represented by around 1,000,000 distinct CDR3 sequences; about 35% of them were singletons. Roughly 10% of the sample is taken by the ten largest.

Worth noting for this clonotype: Its antigen is unknown. No qualities accompany the bases; no much larger clone lies one base away.

V and J are truncated by 3 bases and 7 bases respectively, leaving an intervening sequence of 18 bases. Via the germline V gene, CDR1 is SGHTA and CDR2 FQGNSA. The CDR3 sequence holds 15 residues, the cysteine and phenylalanine included. Only CDR3 DNA remains: 45 bases, in frame from the first base. The V gene is TRBV7-2 and the J gene is TRBJ1-1; the D gene cannot be resolved reliably. This TCR derives from an adult man with Graves' hyperthyroidism. Sequenced sample: peripheral blood or thyroid tissue (not recorded which). In nucleotide form, the sequence is TGTGCCAGCAGCTTTGGTGGTCCGGGAACGTTTGAAGCTTTCTTT. This translates into CASSFGGPGTFEAFF.